This T cell receptor (beta chain) was captured by sequencing in a study of neurological immune-mediated disorders. Study-wide results and caveats: Phylogenetically, 18 of 34 multiple sclerosis patients' repertoires fell into one related-CDR3 cluster, a possible signature. Neither clinical nor MRI features were found to be associated with the multiple sclerosis repertoire cluster.

TCRdb passed the 5' RACE reads through MiXCR, listing each CDR3 protein once. This sample has tens of thousands of distinct CDR3 sequences, with approximately 4.5% found just once. This clonotype occurred many times. Its antigen is currently unknown. The unsorted libraries originated from 2 million PBMCs kept at -80 C. Sequencing input: PBMCs. The clonotype was recovered from an older woman with multiple sclerosis.

CDR3 sequence: CASSPGGRNTDTQYF. CDR3 coding DNA: TGTGCCAGCAGCCCCGGGGGCCGGAACACAGATACGCAGTATTTT. The chain has TRBV3-1 and TRBJ2-3; D possibly uses TRBD1 or TRBD2 (6 bases each). The CDR3 is made up of 15 amino acids. The ends were cut back, 4 bases at V and 2 bases at J, with 13 bases in the middle. CDR1 and CDR2 from the germline V gene are LGHDT and YNNKEL (reference sequence).